This T cell receptor (beta chain) comes out of a study of shared clonotypes between healthy human individuals (dated by TCRdb to 2018 to 2021). Regarding the research as a whole: Two women and a few men aged 18 to 49 years were included in the cohort. Each donor's leukapheresis produced roughly between about 0.85 and 10 billion PBMCs. For each donor, CD4 naive and CD4 memory were each given three plates, CD8 naive was given two plates, and CD8 memory was given one plate. Blood TCR repertoires of about five healthy adults were deeply sequenced to estimate repertoire size and the extent of clonotype sharing between individuals. Libraries were prepared and TCR repertoires were sequenced by different laboratories using diverse techniques, in order to increase sequencing depth and limit assay-specific biases. The research as a whole found: Even with the large sequencing depth, rarefaction of the sorted-subset datasets indicated that sequencing was incomplete. The small number of donors limited the genetic and exposure-history diversity represented. Pairwise subsampling indicated that sequencing depth was expected to affect the degree of clonotype sharing among donors. Approximately 5% of naive CD4, 3.5% of naive CD8, about 2.4% of memory CD4, and around 0.4% of memory CD8 clonotypes were shared across four donors. Clonotypes shared by all four sorted-subset donors showed higher generation probabilities than non-shared clonotypes. Larger estimated clonotype richness was generally found for naive subsets than for memory subsets. Sampling was restricted to blood, and TCR repertoires in tissue are likely to differ from TCR repertoires in blood.

Using the deep immunoSEQ assay, TCR CDR3 regions were amplified from genomic DNA by multiplex PCR. Genomic DNA extracted from each cell subset was distributed evenly over all wells of several immunoSEQ 96-well plates, and each plate served as one replicate. For sorted subsets, each replicate PCR was loaded with approximately 190 ng genomic DNA, equivalent to approximately 33,000 T cell genomes. Purified libraries were measured with a Qubit 3.0 fluorometer, size-checked on a Bioanalyzer 2100, and measured again with the KAPA Library Quantification kit. Every immunoSEQ 96-well plate was sequenced on a separate single-read 150-cycle Illumina NextSeq 550 flow cell. The authors' pipeline ran thus. Because only junctional sequences without quality scores were contained in the immunoSEQ output, filtering matching that applied to full-length reads could not be performed. To assign V/J genes and CDR3, sequences were annotated against IMGT germline references using PyIR, a Python wrapper for IgBLAST v1.9. Reads were removed for weak V/J assignments (E-value above 1e-6), missing CDR3, stop codons, out-of-frame junctions, or ambiguous translated residues. V3J clonotypes were defined by identical inferred V gene, J gene, and CDR3 amino acid sequence. Percentage overlap between repertoires was calculated by dividing the number of shared unique clonotypes by the size of the smaller repertoire. RTK rarefaction, the Chao1 estimator, and Recon v2.1 estimates of unobserved clonotypes were used to assess repertoire richness. Generation probabilities for all TCRbeta clonotypes obtained by the gDNA method from four donors were computed using OLGA. TCRdb provides this immuneACCESS table in a form limited to in-frame rearrangements. Some clones are lacking; in checked studies, under half of them reflect an unresolved V gene, and why the rest are absent is not known. V and J calls and clone size are as listed in that table; D and trimming were resolved from the DNA. The sample records 2 million or so clones, roughly 95% of which are singletons. Jointly, the top ten make up 0.13% of the sample.

The donors were healthy, HIV-negative adults who had no recently reported acute infections or vaccinations. All donors were Caucasian adults living in Nashville, Tennessee, USA. CD4+ T cells were enriched by magnetic negative selection, after which naive cells were positively selected on CD45RA and the negative fraction was taken as the memory subset. Blood was obtained by leukapheresis, after which PBMCs were separated by Ficoll-Histopaque density gradient centrifugation and cryopreserved in liquid nitrogen vapor phase. Analytical flow cytometry was used to check the purity and quantity of every magnetically sorted T cell population. Genomic DNA was isolated from each sorted fraction and quantified by UV absorbance on a Nanodrop 2000c. CDR1 MDHEN and CDR2 SYDVKM were looked up in the germline V gene. The CDR3 contains 15 residues, cysteine and phenylalanine counted. CDR3 DNA is the only sequence kept; it has 45 bases, read in frame from the first base. V drops 1 base and J drops 7 bases, leaving 13 bases in between.

Note on this clone: This clone's antigen is unknown. Per-base quality was not reported, and no clone a single base away is much larger than it.

The sequenced material came from naive CD4+ T cells sorted from blood. The intended sense of this specimen's cell subset or site label: CD45RA+ positively selected. The origin of this receptor is a man between 18 and 29 years old in good health. The V and J genes are TRBV28 and TRBJ1-4; the best D guess is TRBD1, with 6 bases matching. The DNA reads TGTGCCAGCAGTTTATTAGGGGGGAGTGTTGAAAAACTGTTTTTT. Its product reads: CASSLLGGSVEKLFF.